Sequencing of this TCR beta chain was carried out in a study of OX40 agonist ivuxolimab in advanced cancers. General observations from the study: The authors also found low normalized T-cell clonal expansion in some nonresponders. Blood T cells, both CD4+ and CD8+, expanded clonally by week 6 at 0.1 to 3.0 mg/kg.

The ends were cut back, 5 bases at V and 5 bases at J, with 14 bases in the middle. Germline lookup yields CDR1 MNHNS and CDR2 SASEGT. The CDR3 totals 14 residues. Collection of blood occurred at baseline, at cycle 4 day 1, and at cycle 7 day 1. A word on this clone: The antigen is not known.

This table comes from immunoSEQ multiplex PCR, and its TCRdb copy is limited to in-frame clones, with some not included. The data contain some 100,000 clones, 80% to 90% of them singletons. The chain is built from TRBV6-1 and TRBJ2-3, with D possibly being TRBD1 (6 bases). The starting material was CD4+ or CD8+ T cells sorted from blood, obtained in a trial of the OX40 agonist ivuxolimab. This receptor was taken from an adult with an advanced solid tumor such as melanoma, head and neck, liver or kidney cancer. CDR3: CASSSTRGGDTQYF. CDR3 DNA sequence: TGTGCCAGCAGTTCCACTAGAGGGGGAGATACGCAGTATTTT.